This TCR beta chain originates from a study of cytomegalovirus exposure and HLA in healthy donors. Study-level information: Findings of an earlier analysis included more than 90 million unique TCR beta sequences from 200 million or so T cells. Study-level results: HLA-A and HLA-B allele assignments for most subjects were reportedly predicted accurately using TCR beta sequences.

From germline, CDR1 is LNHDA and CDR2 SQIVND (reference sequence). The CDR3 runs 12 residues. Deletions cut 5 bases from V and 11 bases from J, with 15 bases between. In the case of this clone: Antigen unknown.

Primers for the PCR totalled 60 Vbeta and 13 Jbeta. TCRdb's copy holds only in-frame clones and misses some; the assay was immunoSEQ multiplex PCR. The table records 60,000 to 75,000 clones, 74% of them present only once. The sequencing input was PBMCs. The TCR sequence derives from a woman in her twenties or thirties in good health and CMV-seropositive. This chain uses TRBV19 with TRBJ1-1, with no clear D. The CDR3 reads CASSPHLREAFF. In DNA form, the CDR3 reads TGTGCCAGTAGTCCCCATCTACGGGAGGCTTTCTTT.